Sequencing of this T cell receptor beta chain was carried out in a study of Tregs in tolerant kidney transplant recipients. After removal of 2 bases from V and 6 bases from J, the junction contained 7 bases not matched to a gene. The CDR3 has 15 residues. CDR1 and CDR2 from the germline V gene are SEHNR and FQNEAQ (reference sequence). Data came from immunoSEQ multiplex PCR; TCRdb stores just in-frame clones and leaves some out. Listed are 5,000 or so clones; approximately 7% falls within the top ten. Recipients received nonmyeloablative bone marrow transplants from related graft donors, with transient mixed chimerism. Measured by frequency, this clone is medium-sized. The read ends 3 residues early relative to the CDR3; the germline J gene fills the gap.

Specimen: CD4+ T cells from blood (PBMCs), collected roughly 14 months after the transplant. The receptor's source is a human patient who received a combined kidney and bone marrow transplant. The graft donor may have given rise to some T cells. This chain uses TRBV7-9 with TRBJ1-2, with 9 bases that match TRBD1. The sequenced part of the CDR3 DNA is TGTGCCAGCAGCTTACCAGTGACAGGGGGGAATGGC. It is translated as CASSLPVTGGNG. The whole CDR3 protein is CASSLPVTGGNGYTF.